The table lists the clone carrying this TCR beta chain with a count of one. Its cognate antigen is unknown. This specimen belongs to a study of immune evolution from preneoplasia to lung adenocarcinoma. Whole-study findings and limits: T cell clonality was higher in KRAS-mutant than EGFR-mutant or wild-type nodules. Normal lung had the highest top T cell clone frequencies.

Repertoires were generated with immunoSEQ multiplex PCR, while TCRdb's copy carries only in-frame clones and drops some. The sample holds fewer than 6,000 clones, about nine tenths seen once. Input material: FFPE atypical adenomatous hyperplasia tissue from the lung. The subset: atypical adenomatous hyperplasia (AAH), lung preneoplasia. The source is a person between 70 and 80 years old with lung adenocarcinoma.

In DNA, the CDR3 is TGTGCCAGCAGAGAACAGACAGGGGTGGGCTACACCTTC. This gives the protein CASREQTGVGYTF. J is TRBJ1-2 and V is TRBV2, with TRBD1 matching over 8 bases. The trim removed 6 bases at V and 8 bases at J, leaving 8 bases unmatched. This CDR3 is built from 13 residues. Germline V gene sequence: CDR1 SNHLY, CDR2 FYNNEI.